The 24 T cell receptor beta chains below come from one sample, sequenced in a study of blood T cell repertoires in COVID-19. Profiled with immunoSEQ multiplex PCR; TCRdb holds only in-frame clones, not every one. The data contain 200,000 or so clones, roughly 92% of them singletons. Sequencing was performed on peripheral blood. These receptors originate from a man aged 60-69 years with COVID-19, enrolled during active disease.

The chain recombines TRBV6-1 with TRBJ1-6, with a possible D match to TRBD1 (6 bases). The CDR3 length is 15 residues. With 1 base removed from V and 7 bases from J, the gap between germline ends came to 11 bases. Germline loops: CDR1 MNHNS, CDR2 SASEGT. The CDR3 region has the DNA TGTGCCAGCAGTGAAGACAGGGTACGAAATTCACCCCTCCACTTT. Amino acids: CASSEDRVRNSPLHF.

The chain has TRBV19 and TRBJ1-5, with 11 bases fitting TRBD1. V lost 5 bases to trimming and J lost 6 bases; unmatched junction nucleotides: 9. The CDR3 runs to 16 residues. Germline V lookup: CDR1 LNHDA, CDR2 SQIVND (reference sequence). In DNA, the CDR3 is TGTGCCAGTAGTTCGGACAGGGGGCGCTTGGGTCAGCCCCAGCATTTT. This encodes CASSSDRGRLGQPQHF.

The chain combines TRBV6-5 with TRBJ1-1; TRBD1 is a possible D gene (5 bases). CDR1 and CDR2 (germline): MNHEY, SVGAGI. CDR3 length: 16 residues. Trimming cost V 0 bases and J 0 bases, with 11 bases left between them. The CDR3 DNA follows: TGTGCCAGCAGTTACTCCCAGACAGCCGTGAACACTGAAGCTTTCTTT. This sequence encodes CASSYSQTAVNTEAFF.

V and J are TRBV10-3 and TRBJ1-6; TRBD1 agrees at 7 bases. Germline V CDR1 and CDR2: ENHRY, SYGVKD. The CDR3 consists of 13 residues. With V trimmed by 7 bases and J by 5 bases, 2 bases remained unmatched. CDR3 sequence (DNA): TGTGCCATCACGGGACAGCATAATTCACCCCTCCACTTT. Its protein is CAITGQHNSPLHF.

The V and J genes are TRBV7-2 and TRBJ2-3, with TRBD2 matching 15 bases. The CDR3 runs to 18 residues. The J segment lost 3 bases and the V segment lost 1 base, leaving 5 bases of the junction unmatched. Germline V gene data show CDR1 as SGHTA and CDR2 as FQGNSA. In nucleotides, the CDR3 is TGTGCCAGCAGCTTAGGGGGGGGACTAGCGGGAGGAACAGATACGCAGTATTTT. It yields the protein CASSLGGGLAGGTDTQYF.

The genes are TRBV5-1 and TRBJ1-1, with 9 nucleotides matching TRBD1. The germline CDR1 and CDR2 sequences are SGHRS and YFSETQ. The ends lost 0 bases at V and 4 bases at J; junction bases unmatched: 4. The CDR3 is made up of 15 amino acids. The CDR3 loop reads CASSLATGGGTEAFF. The CDR3 DNA reads TGCGCCAGCAGCTTGGCCACAGGGGGCGGCACTGAAGCTTTCTTT.

The chain joins TRBV28 to TRBJ1-1; 8 bases align to TRBD1. The germline V gene has CDR1 MDHEN and CDR2 SYDVKM. With V trimmed by 6 bases and J by 11 bases, 5 bases remained unmatched. This CDR3 contains 11 residues. This chain's CDR3 is CASSLDRAAFF. DNA for the CDR3: TGTGCCAGCAGCCTGGACAGGGCGGCTTTCTTT.

V is TRBV5-8 and J is TRBJ1-3; D is unclear. The germline V gene encodes CDR1 SGHTS and CDR2 YDEGEE. CDR3 length equals 16 residues. Deletions cut 0 bases from V and 4 bases from J, with 14 bases between. Here the CDR3 DNA reads TGTGCCAGCAGCTTGGTGAAGACGGGATCGGGAAACACCATATATTTT. It codes for CASSLVKTGSGNTIYF.

The CDR3 protein is CASSEPGTGEQFF. The CDR3 nucleotides are TGCGCCAGCAGTGAACCCGGGACTGGGGAGCAGTTCTTC. The rearrangement uses TRBV10-1 and TRBJ2-1; possible D gene TRBD2, 6 bases. The V gene lost 3 bases and the J gene lost 10 bases, with 13 bases spanning the gap. The germline V gene encodes CDR1 WNHNN and CDR2 SYGVQD (reference sequence). The CDR3 extends over 13 amino acids.

CDR3 sequence: CASSLLSGVNTGELFF. CDR3 coding DNA: TGTGCCAGCAGCTTGTTAAGCGGAGTTAACACCGGGGAGCTGTTTTTT. The J gene is TRBJ2-2, the V gene TRBV5-6, with TRBD2 as a possible D gene (5 bases). Trimming removed 1 base at V and 2 bases at J, with 12 bases between. The CDR3 is 16 amino acids. Germline CDR1 and CDR2: SGHDT and YYEEEE.

This chain uses TRBV18 with TRBJ1-2; the match to TRBD1 covers 8 bases. CDR1 and CDR2 (germline): KGHSH, LQKENI. This CDR3 is 14 amino acids long. V lost 3 bases, J lost 1 base, and 1 base stayed unmatched. CDR3 region: CASSPGQGNYGYTF. The CDR3 DNA reads TGTGCCAGCTCACCCGGACAGGGTAACTATGGCTACACCTTC.

This chain connects TRBV6-6 to TRBJ2-1; 9 nucleotides align to TRBD1. The germline gives CDR1 MNHNY, CDR2 SVGAGI (reference sequence). Unmatched junction bases numbered 11, after V lost 6 bases and J lost 5 bases. The CDR3 extends over 16 amino acids. The DNA of the CDR3 is TGTGCCAGCAGCCAGCCTAGGGGACAGGGTAACAATGAGCAGTTCTTC. This gives the protein CASSQPRGQGNNEQFF.

The chain carries TRBV28 and TRBJ1-4, with TRBD1 matching over 9 bases. CDR3 length equals 18 residues. Losses at the gene ends were 6 bases for V and 1 base for J; bases not matched to a gene: 12. Germline V lookup: CDR1 MDHEN, CDR2 SYDVKM. The DNA for the CDR3 is TGTGCCAGCAGGACGGTGGGGGGACAGGGTCTAACTAATGAAAAACTGTTTTTT. Residues: CASRTVGGQGLTNEKLFF.

The chain has TRBV29-1 and TRBJ1-4; D ambiguous. Trimming took 4 bases from V and 3 from J, leaving 15 bases between them. This CDR3 spans 15 amino acids. Per the germline V gene, CDR1 is SQVTM and CDR2 is ANQGSEA. The CDR3 DNA is TGCAGCGTTGCGGTCACAACTATAGCTAATGAAAAACTGTTTTTT. As protein: CSVAVTTIANEKLFF.

The CDR3 DNA is TGTGCCAGCAGCGTGGGCCAGGGAGGAGTCTCTGGGGCCAACGTCCTGACTTTC. Translation gives CASSVGQGGVSGANVLTF. The V call is TRBV28, the J call TRBJ2-6; the D gene is possibly TRBD2 (6 bases). Germline lookup yields CDR1 MDHEN and CDR2 SYDVKM. V lost 6 bases and J lost 0, with 18 bases in between. This CDR3 region has 18 residues. The whole variable domain, remainder taken from reference TRBV28 and TRBJ2-6, is DVKVTQSSRYLVKRTGEKVFLECVQDMDHENMFWYRQDPGLGLRLIYFSYDVKMKEKGDIPEGYSVSREKKERFSLILESASTNQTSMYLCASSVGQGGVSGANVLTFGAGSRLTVL.

This chain uses TRBV5-1 with TRBJ2-1, with a weak D call TRBD2 (5 bases). The V end lost 0 bases, the J end lost 5 bases, and 12 bases lay between the germline ends. CDR1 SGHRS and CDR2 YFSETQ come from the germline V gene. The CDR3 runs 15 residues. The DNA of the CDR3 is TGCGCCAGCAGCTTGGTACTAGAATCCCACAATGAGCAGTTCTTC. Translated, it gives CASSLVLESHNEQFF.

This clone was seen a few times. The chain couples TRBV4-2 to TRBJ1-4; 7 bases fit TRBD1. From germline, CDR1 is LGHNA and CDR2 YNFKEQ. CDR3 size: 15 residues. Losses at the gene ends were 0 bases for V and 6 bases for J; bases not matched to a gene: 4. For the CDR3, the DNA is TGTGCCAGCAGCCAAGATGGAGGGGGCGATGAAAAACTGTTTTTT. This codes for CASSQDGGGDEKLFF.

The chain recombines TRBV7-9 with TRBJ1-2, with 7 nucleotides matching TRBD1. Germline V gene sequence: CDR1 SEHNR, CDR2 FQNEAQ (reference sequence). J gave up 7 bases and V 0 bases, and 5 bases lay outside the gene matches. The CDR3 length is 14 residues. Here the CDR3 DNA reads TGTGCCAGCAGCTTAGCGGGACAGTTGGTTGGCTACACCTTC. Amino acids: CASSLAGQLVGYTF. The variable domain in full, completed from reference TRBV7-9 and TRBJ1-2, reads DTGVSQNPRHKITKRGQNVTFRCDPISEHNRLYWYRQTLGQGPEFLTYFQNEAQLEKSRLLSDRFSAERPKGSFSTLEIQRTEQGDSAMYLCASSLAGQLVGYTFGSGTRLTVV.

The CDR3 spells CASSADRVTDTQYF. CDR3 nucleotides: TGTGCCAGCAGCGCCGACAGGGTAACAGATACGCAGTATTTT. This chain connects TRBV7-3 to TRBJ2-3, with 7 bases identical to TRBD1. CDR1 and CDR2 (germline): SGHTA, FQGTGA. The CDR3 covers 14 residues. With 5 bases clipped from V and 3 bases from J, the junction kept 5 bases outside the gene matches.

The chain uses TRBV19 and TRBJ1-1; no reliable D call. Germline V gene sequence: CDR1 LNHDA, CDR2 SQIVND (reference sequence). V was cut by 1 base and J by 0 bases, with 3 bases left in between. This CDR3 comprises 13 residues. The CDR3 DNA reads TGTGCCAGTAGTATAGTCGTGAACACTGAAGCTTTCTTT. It specifies CASSIVVNTEAFF.

This chain joins TRBV5-1 and TRBJ2-2; TRBD2 matches 9 bases. Trimming removed 4 bases from V and 6 bases from J; junction bases left unmatched: 10. The CDR3 sequence is 16 residues long. Germline V CDR1 and CDR2: SGHRS, YFSETQ. CDR3: CASSIGGTSMSGELFF. CDR3 coding DNA: TGCGCCAGCAGCATCGGCGGGACTAGCATGTCCGGGGAGCTGTTTTTT.

The rearrangement joins TRBV5-5 to TRBJ2-2; TRBD1 is a possible D gene (5 bases). Germline-derived CDR1 and CDR2 are SGHKS and YYEKEE (reference sequence). CDR3 length equals 14 residues. Trimming removed 7 bases from V and 2 bases from J, with 12 bases in between. CDR3 amino acids: CASRKQGNTGELFF. CDR3 DNA sequence: TGTGCCAGCCGTAAGCAGGGAAACACCGGGGAGCTGTTTTTT.

V usage is TRBV30 and J usage is TRBJ2-7; tentative D call: TRBD1 (6 bases). Trimming took 2 bases from V and 5 from J, leaving 13 bases between them. The V gene's germline CDR1 is GTSNPN and CDR2 SVGIG (reference sequence). The CDR3 is made up of 13 amino acids. CDR3: CAWSTGYKDEQYF. The CDR3 DNA is TGTGCCTGGAGTACAGGGTATAAGGACGAGCAGTACTTC.

V is TRBV19 and J is TRBJ2-6; no definite D call. Per the germline V gene, CDR1 is LNHDA and CDR2 is SQIVND (reference sequence). The CDR3 runs to 15 residues. V dropped 6 bases and J dropped 0 bases, with 9 bases sitting between them. The CDR3 here is CASRQVISGANVLTF. In nucleotides, the CDR3 is TGTGCCAGTAGGCAGGTTATCTCTGGGGCCAACGTCCTGACTTTC.